This section outlines one T cell receptor (beta chain) sequence together with its context. Produced via immunoSEQ multiplex PCR; TCRdb's table is partial and in-frame only. The sample has roughly 41,000 clones; approximately 81% are singletons. The data are from a study of lymphopenia after photon versus proton radiotherapy. The CDR3 loop spans 16 amino acids. Germline assignment: CDR1 SGHRS and CDR2 YFSETQ. Between the trimmed V and J ends, which lost 1 base and 0 bases, there was a span of 12 bases. The genes are TRBV5-1 and TRBJ2-3; D unclear. The sequence came from a man aged 50 to 59 with gastric cancer. Sample: peripheral blood, taken from a patient treated with photon-based radiotherapy. The CDR3 protein is CASSLLPSTSTDTQYF. Here the CDR3 DNA reads TGCGCCAGCAGCTTGTTGCCTTCAACTAGCACAGATACGCAGTATTTT.